What follows are 12 T cell receptor beta chains derived from one specimen sequenced in a study of T cells in Graves' hyperthyroidism and ophthalmopathy. TCR beta CDR3 regions were amplified from RNA. The HTBI set primed first-round TCR CDR3 RT-PCR. Using its own MiXCR run on the multiplex PCR reads, TCRdb lists one record per CDR3 protein. The sample carries 330,000 or so distinct CDR3 sequences, approximately 18% recorded once. The sequencing input was blood. These receptor sequences come from a man between 45 and 60 years old with Graves' ophthalmopathy.

This clonotype was found a few times. V gene TRBV4-1 combines with J gene TRBJ2-1, with D unresolved. This CDR3 has 12 residues. V lost 0 bases and J lost 8, with 5 bases in between. Looked up from germline, CDR1 is MGHRA and CDR2 is YSYEKL. This chain's CDR3 is CASSQEWYEQFF. CDR3 DNA sequence: TGCGCCAGCAGCCAAGAGTGGTATGAGCAGTTCTTC.

This clonotype was recorded at least ten times. V usage is TRBV30 and J usage is TRBJ1-5, with a tentative D call TRBD1 (6 bases). Trimming took 2 bases from V and 10 from J, leaving 12 bases between them. CDR1 and CDR2 from the germline V gene are GTSNPN and SVGIG (reference sequence). CDR3 length: 12 residues. The CDR3 region has the DNA TGTGCCTGGAGTAGGGGGGTCGGACCCCAGCATTTT. Residues: CAWSRGVGPQHF.

The chain couples TRBV20-1 to TRBJ2-1, with 9 bases matching TRBD2. Germline V CDR1 and CDR2: DFQATT, SNEGSKA (reference sequence). The CDR3 loop spans 13 amino acids. The V segment lost 3 bases and the J segment 9 bases; nucleotides outside the gene matches: 6. This CDR3 reads CSARGGRAIEQFF. CDR3 nucleotide sequence: TGCAGTGCTAGGGGCGGGAGGGCTATTGAGCAGTTCTTC.

A word on this clonotype: A read error may produce the germline difference seen at one junction end. V is TRBV20-1 and J is TRBJ2-5; no clear D gene. The CDR3 is 11 amino acids. Germline CDR1 reads DFQATT; CDR2 reads SNEGSKA (reference sequence). This CDR3 reads CSASPQETLYF. The CDR3 region has the DNA TGCAGTGCTAGCCCCCAAGAGACCCTGTACTTC.

This clonotype has a count of ten or more. The chain uses TRBV3-1 and TRBJ2-1; no reliable D call. V dropped 4 bases and J dropped 0 bases, with 10 bases sitting between them. CDR3 size: 15 residues. Germline V gene data show CDR1 as LGHDT and CDR2 as YNNKEL (reference sequence). CDR3 amino acids: CASSPKLSSYNEQFF. The CDR3 DNA sequence: TGTGCCAGCAGCCCTAAGCTTAGCTCCTACAATGAGCAGTTCTTC.

There are many counts of this clonotype. The genes are TRBV6-6 and TRBJ1-5; D perhaps matches TRBD1 (6 bases). The V gene's germline CDR1 is MNHNY and CDR2 SVGAGI (reference sequence). CDR3 length equals 17 residues. V gave up 0 bases and J gave up 3 bases, with 15 bases separating them. For the CDR3, the DNA is TGTGCCAGCAGTTACTCACCCAGGGGTGCAAACAATCAGCCCCAGCATTTT. It yields the protein CASSYSPRGANNQPQHF.

This chain connects TRBV6-1 to TRBJ2-5, with D possibly matching TRBD2 (5 bases). The germline gives CDR1 MNHNS, CDR2 SASEGT. The CDR3 is 13 residues long. The V end was cut by 4 bases, the J end by 7 bases, with 13 bases between. CDR3: CASSAGNKGTQYF. For the CDR3, the DNA is TGTGCCAGCAGTGCGGGAAATAAAGGGACCCAGTACTTC.

This clonotype was seen ten or more times. The chain carries TRBV6-5 and TRBJ2-5; TRBD2 might be the D (6 bases). The CDR3 extends over 16 amino acids. The germline V and J ends were trimmed by 0 bases and 5 bases, with 16 bases remaining between them. Per germline, CDR1 MNHEY and CDR2 SVGAGI. This CDR3 is CASSYSPGDLSETQYF. The CDR3 DNA reads as TGTGCCAGCAGTTACTCTCCGGGGGACCTGAGTGAGACCCAGTACTTC.

This clonotype has a count of ten or more. The CDR3 sequence: CAWTHLTGGGNTIYF. CDR3 DNA: TGTGCCTGGACCCACCTGACAGGGGGTGGAAACACCATATATTTT. V gene TRBV30 combines with J gene TRBJ1-3; 9 bases fit TRBD1. The CDR3 is 15 amino acids. Losses at the gene ends were 4 bases for V and 3 bases for J; bases not matched to a gene: 7. Germline V gives CDR1 GTSNPN, CDR2 SVGIG (reference sequence).

At least ten counts were recorded for this clonotype. This chain joins TRBV15 and TRBJ1-1, with TRBD1 identical over 7 bases. Germline V gene data show CDR1 as LNHNV and CDR2 as YYDKDF (reference sequence). The CDR3 totals 14 residues. Germline trimming cut 0 bases from V and 5 bases from J; bases unmatched to any gene: 3. The CDR3 loop reads CATSRDQGGTEAFF. CDR3 nucleotides: TGTGCCACCAGCAGAGATCAGGGGGGAACTGAAGCTTTCTTT.

V gene TRBV5-5 combines with J gene TRBJ1-4; weak D call: TRBD1 (6 bases). Deletions cut 4 bases from V and 0 bases from J, with 10 bases between. The CDR3 loop spans 15 amino acids. The germline gives CDR1 SGHKS, CDR2 YYEKEE (reference sequence). The CDR3 nucleotides are TGTGCCAGCAGCCGACAGGTAGCAACTAATGAAAAACTGTTTTTT. Translating gives CASSRQVATNEKLFF.

This clonotype came up a few times. The V gene is TRBV9, the J gene TRBJ2-3, with 10 bases identical to TRBD2. The CDR3 contains 16 residues. V shed 1 base and J 5 bases; nucleotides not matched to a gene: 7. Looked up from germline, CDR1 is SGDLS and CDR2 is YYNGEE. This CDR3 is CASSVSSGRWGDTQYF. In nucleotides, the CDR3 is TGTGCCAGCAGCGTATCTAGCGGGAGATGGGGAGATACGCAGTATTTT.